This T cell receptor beta chain was obtained from a study of T cell responses to AZD1222 COVID-19 vaccine. Study-level results: Breadth and depth of Spike-specific TCRs rose after two AZD1222 doses.

This table comes from immunoSEQ multiplex PCR, and its TCRdb copy is limited to in-frame clones, with some not included. The sample yields about 140,000 clones, around 89% seen once. Germline V gives CDR1 LNHDA, CDR2 SQIVND (reference sequence). This CDR3 is built from 16 residues. Trimming took off 4 bases at V and 7 bases at J, with 19 bases between the two ends. Second-dose schedules of about 4 or about 12 weeks were combined. Of note for this clone: The antigen remains undetermined.

V usage is TRBV19 and J usage is TRBJ2-2; D tentatively reads TRBD1 or TRBD2 (6 bases each). The source of this sequence is an adult who received the AZD1222 COVID-19 vaccine. The input for sequencing was peripheral blood, taken 28 days after the second AZD1222 dose. CDR3 nucleotide sequence: TGTGCCAGTAGTACCCAGGCCGGGGGCAGGGACGGGGAGCTGTTTTTT. Its translation is CASSTQAGGRDGELFF. Full variable domain (missing parts from reference TRBV19 and TRBJ2-2): DGGITQSPKYLFRKEGQNVTLSCEQNLNHDAMYWYRQDPGQGLRLIYYSQIVNDFQKGDIAEGYSVSREKKESFPLTVTSAQKNPTAFYLCASSTQAGGRDGELFFGEGSRLTVL.